This TCR beta chain was recovered during a study of T cells expressing NK-cell markers. On the study more broadly: There were seven HCMV-seropositive donors and one seronegative donor among the eight sequenced.

From its re-call of the 5' RACE reads, TCRdb lists each CDR3 protein once, without DNA. The record lists 350,000 to 400,000 distinct CDR3 sequences, of which the ten most abundant hold around 10%. This CDR3 is 15 amino acids long. Germline V CDR1 and CDR2: KGHSH, LQKENI. J is TRBJ2-7 and V is TRBV18. Sequencing used blood T cells: a sorted CD56 or NKG2C T cell subset, CD4+ or CD8+ T cells, or bulk PBMC T cells (not recorded which). This receptor was identified in a woman aged 50 to 60 in good health. CDR3: CASSPRNTNSDEQYF.